This passage covers 21 T cell receptor beta chains from one sample sequenced in a study of T cells in pancreatic ductal adenocarcinoma. The selected patients with pancreatic ductal adenocarcinoma had surgery but no neoadjuvant therapy. Measured with immunoSEQ multiplex PCR; TCRdb has only the in-frame clones, and not every one. Among around 100,000 clones listed, more than 90% were seen once. Sequencing input: PBMCs. These receptors came from a human donor with pancreatic ductal adenocarcinoma.

The J gene is TRBJ2-7, the V gene TRBV18; 9 bases align to TRBD2. The CDR3 is 14 residues long. The ends lost 0 bases at V and 6 bases at J; junction bases unmatched: 3. The germline CDR1 and CDR2 sequences are KGHSH and LQKENI. CDR3 nucleotide sequence: TGTGCCAGCTCACCACCGGAGCGGGAGGCCGAGCAGTACTTC. Protein: CASSPPEREAEQYF.

The chain joins TRBV7-3 to TRBJ2-1, with 10 bases fitting TRBD2. This CDR3 is 15 amino acids long. Trimming took 4 bases from V and 6 from J; bases not matched to a gene: 6. Germline CDR1 SGHTA, CDR2 FQGTGA. The CDR3 loop reads CASSSSSGSRNEQFF. CDR3 DNA sequence: TGTGCCAGCAGCTCATCTAGCGGGAGCCGCAATGAGCAGTTCTTC.

The CDR3 spells CASSLRPTYNEQFF. CDR3 DNA: TGTGCCAGCAGCTTGAGGCCGACCTACAATGAGCAGTTCTTC. The gene calls are TRBV11-2 and TRBJ2-1; D is ambiguous. CDR1 SGHAT and CDR2 FQNNGV come from the germline V gene. This CDR3 is built from 14 residues. Trimming took off 3 bases at V and 2 bases at J, with 8 bases between the two ends.

CDR3 sequence: CASSPRRNLQETQYF. CDR3 coding DNA: TGTGCCAGCTCACCACGGCGGAACCTACAAGAGACCCAGTACTTC. The gene calls are TRBV18 and TRBJ2-5, with D uncertain. V shed 1 base and J shed 2 bases, with 11 bases lying between them. This CDR3 spans 15 amino acids. Germline V gene data show CDR1 as KGHSH and CDR2 as LQKENI.

V is TRBV19 and J is TRBJ2-4; D remains ambiguous. There are 14 residues in the CDR3. Per the germline V gene, CDR1 is LNHDA and CDR2 is SQIVND (reference sequence). The germline V and J ends were trimmed by 5 bases and 0 bases, with 8 bases remaining between them. The CDR3 region is CASSPATAKNIQYF. CDR3 sequence (DNA): TGTGCCAGTAGTCCCGCTACAGCCAAAAACATTCAGTACTTC.

V gene TRBV11-2 combines with J gene TRBJ2-7, with 8 bases fitting TRBD2. CDR3 length: 16 residues. Germline loops: CDR1 SGHAT, CDR2 FQNNGV. The ends lost 5 bases at V and 0 bases at J; junction bases unmatched: 9. CDR3 region: CASSQPPGGSSYEQYF. The CDR3 nucleotides are TGTGCCAGCAGCCAGCCCCCGGGAGGGAGCTCCTACGAGCAGTACTTC.

The chain employs TRBV6-6 and TRBJ1-4, with 8 nucleotides matching TRBD1. The CDR3 length is 16 residues. Unmatched junction bases numbered 9, after V lost 1 base and J lost 8 bases. CDR1 and CDR2 from the germline V gene are MNHNY and SVGAGI (reference sequence). CDR3 bases: TGTGCCAGCAGTTACTACCAGGGGGCGGGTAGAGAAAAACTGTTTTTT. Translation gives CASSYYQGAGREKLFF.

The chain carries TRBV5-1 and TRBJ2-5, with 8 bases identical to TRBD2. Trimming took 4 bases from V and 5 from J; bases not matched to a gene: 7. Germline CDR1 and CDR2: SGHRS and YFSETQ. The CDR3 totals 14 residues. The CDR3 nucleotides are TGCGCCAGCAGCGGAAGCGGGAGTTTGGAGACCCAGTACTTC. This sequence encodes CASSGSGSLETQYF.

V is TRBV7-8 and J is TRBJ2-7, with TRBD1 as a possible D gene (5 bases). The CDR3 is 13 amino acids. V was trimmed by 7 bases and J by 6 bases, leaving 16 bases between them. Per germline, CDR1 SGHVS and CDR2 FQNEAQ. The CDR3: CASTQGEAFEQYF. DNA for the CDR3: TGTGCCAGCACCCAGGGTGAGGCGTTCGAGCAGTACTTC.

The chain has TRBV10-3 and TRBJ1-4; D unresolved. Looked up from germline, CDR1 is ENHRY and CDR2 is SYGVKD. Trimming cost V 4 bases and J 8 bases, with 11 bases left between them. This CDR3 has 13 amino acids. The CDR3 sequence is CAISAPGREKLFF. The CDR3 region has the DNA TGTGCCATCAGTGCCCCAGGTCGGGAAAAACTGTTTTTT.

The rearrangement joins TRBV11-2 to TRBJ2-2, with D perhaps matching TRBD2 (5 bases). Looked up from germline, CDR1 is SGHAT and CDR2 is FQNNGV. V gave up 5 bases and J gave up 5 bases, with 15 bases separating them. The CDR3 extends over 15 amino acids. The CDR3 coding sequence is TGTGCCAGCAGCCTTCAAAGCCCGGGGACCGGGGAGCTGTTTTTT. Encoded protein: CASSLQSPGTGELFF.

This sequence joins TRBV2 and TRBJ2-6; D ambiguous. CDR1 and CDR2 from the germline V gene are SNHLY and FYNNEI. Deletions cut 6 bases from V and 1 base from J, with 4 bases between. The CDR3 totals 13 residues. The CDR3 is CASSVSGANVLTF. The CDR3 nucleotides are TGTGCCAGCAGCGTTTCTGGGGCCAACGTCCTGACTTTC.

The V and J genes are TRBV19 and TRBJ2-3; TRBD1 is a possible D gene (7 bases). V was shortened by 7 bases and J by 3 bases, with 14 bases between the two germline ends. The germline gives CDR1 LNHDA, CDR2 SQIVND (reference sequence). The CDR3 has 14 residues. The CDR3 sequence: CASIPTGRTDTQYF. CDR3 DNA sequence: TGTGCCAGTATTCCGACAGGGAGGACAGATACGCAGTATTTT. The full variable domain, in which reference TRBV19 and TRBJ2-3 provide the parts outside the CDR3, is DGGITQSPKYLFRKEGQNVTLSCEQNLNHDAMYWYRQDPGQGLRLIYYSQIVNDFQKGDIAEGYSVSREKKESFPLTVTSAQKNPTAFYLCASIPTGRTDTQYFGPGTRLTVL.

The chain recombines TRBV5-1 with TRBJ2-1, with a possible D match to TRBD2 (5 bases). V shed 1 base and J shed 5 bases, with 10 bases lying between them. CDR1 is SGHRS, CDR2 YFSETQ, per germline. There are 14 residues in the CDR3. DNA of the CDR3: TGCGCCAGCAGCTTGCTACTAGACGACAATGAGCAGTTCTTC. Translated, it gives CASSLLLDDNEQFF.

The chain combines TRBV5-5 with TRBJ1-5, with D unclear. The length of the CDR3 is 15 residues. Germline CDR1 reads SGHKS; CDR2 reads YYEKEE (reference sequence). The ends were cut back, 0 bases at V and 2 bases at J, with 9 bases in the middle. CDR3 amino acids: CASSLGWSGNQPQHF. The CDR3 DNA follows: TGTGCCAGCAGCTTGGGGTGGTCAGGCAATCAGCCCCAGCATTTT.

The chain carries TRBV7-9 and TRBJ1-5; no firm D call. The germline V and J ends were trimmed by 1 base and 3 bases, with 7 bases remaining between them. Germline CDR1 SEHNR, CDR2 FQNEAQ (reference sequence). This CDR3 spans 14 amino acids. The CDR3 bases are TGTGCCAGCAGCTTAGGAGGGAACAATCAGCCCCAGCATTTT. This encodes CASSLGGNNQPQHF.

The CDR3 DNA sequence: TGCGCCAGCAGCATAGCAACAGGGGGCCTCAGGGAGCAGTACTTC. Its protein product is CASSIATGGLREQYF. V usage is TRBV5-1 and J usage is TRBJ2-7, with 9 nucleotides matching TRBD1. This CDR3 is 15 amino acids long. Unmatched junction bases numbered 12, after V lost 4 bases and J lost 7 bases. Germline V gene data show CDR1 as SGHRS and CDR2 as YFSETQ.

This rearrangement joins TRBV7-6 to TRBJ2-2; no clear D gene. The germline gives CDR1 SGHVS, CDR2 FNYEAQ. Trimming cost V 1 base and J 4 bases, with 10 bases left between them. The length of the CDR3 is 15 residues. The chain's CDR3 is CASSLVAYSTGELFF. In DNA, the CDR3 is TGTGCCAGCAGCTTAGTAGCCTACTCCACCGGGGAGCTGTTTTTT.

The chain combines TRBV5-4 with TRBJ2-2; 12 nucleotides match TRBD1. With V trimmed by 4 bases and J by 5 bases, 6 bases remained unmatched. The CDR3 has 16 residues. Germline V CDR1 and CDR2: SGHNT, YYREEE (reference sequence). The CDR3 here is CASSGGDRGPTGELFF. The CDR3 nucleotides are TGTGCCAGCAGCGGGGGGGACAGGGGGCCGACCGGGGAGCTGTTTTTT.

The chain joins TRBV29-1 to TRBJ2-7; 7 bases map to TRBD2. Germline V CDR1 and CDR2: SQVTM, ANQGSEA. After removal of 5 bases from V and 0 bases from J, the junction contained 7 bases not matched to a gene. CDR3 length equals 14 residues. CDR3 region: CSVPRGDLSYEQYF. The DNA for the CDR3 is TGCAGCGTTCCTCGGGGGGATCTCTCCTACGAGCAGTACTTC.

The V and J genes are TRBV10-2 and TRBJ1-5; possibly TRBD1 for D (6 bases). This CDR3 region has 16 residues. The V gene lost 7 bases and the J gene lost 0 bases, with 16 bases spanning the gap. Germline CDR1 WSHSY, CDR2 SAAADI. The CDR3 bases are TGCGCCAGCAAGGACGAGGGGGTCCCTAGCAATCAGCCCCAGCATTTT. It is translated as CASKDEGVPSNQPQHF.